These 4 T cell receptor beta chains were sequenced from one sample in a study of blood T cell repertoires in COVID-19. The data were produced by immunoSEQ multiplex PCR, yet TCRdb's version contains in-frame clones alone and is incomplete. The sample lists a few hundred thousand clones; about 80% were seen once. The sequencing input was PBMCs or T cells enriched from blood (not recorded which). All receptors derive from a man aged 45-65 years who had recovered from COVID-19.

The chain combines TRBV11-3 with TRBJ2-1; TRBD2 aligns across 9 bases. Per germline, CDR1 SGHNT and CDR2 YENEEA. This CDR3 is 16 amino acids long. V lost 5 bases to trimming and J lost 4 bases; unmatched junction nucleotides: 9. The CDR3 bases are TGTGCCAGCAGCGCACAAGCGGGGGGTTCTTACAATGAGCAGTTCTTC. Protein product: CASSAQAGGSYNEQFF.

V usage is TRBV29-1 and J usage is TRBJ2-5; TRBD1 aligns across 10 bases. Germline V gene sequence: CDR1 SQVTM, CDR2 ANQGSEA. The V segment lost 0 bases and the J segment 5 bases; nucleotides outside the gene matches: 9. The CDR3 totals 16 residues. CDR3 DNA: TGCAGCGTTGAAGATTCCCGGGACAGGGGCGGGGAGACCCAGTACTTC. This sequence encodes CSVEDSRDRGGETQYF.

The chain carries TRBV27 and TRBJ2-7, with 9 bases matching TRBD1. Germline V CDR1 and CDR2: MNHEY, SMNVEV (reference sequence). This CDR3 comprises 17 residues. The V and J ends lost 9 bases and 3 bases, in that order; junction bases with no gene match: 18. This CDR3 is CASQDVWRDRESYEQYF. The CDR3 DNA follows: TGTGCCAGTCAGGATGTGTGGCGGGACAGGGAGAGCTACGAGCAGTACTTC.

The gene calls are TRBV7-9 and TRBJ2-3; D is possibly TRBD1 (5 bases). There are 15 residues in the CDR3. From germline, CDR1 is SEHNR and CDR2 FQNEAQ (reference sequence). V lost 4 bases and J lost 1, with 12 bases in between. This CDR3 is CASSSGFFGTDTQYF. The CDR3 DNA is TGTGCCAGCAGCTCAGGGTTTTTCGGCACAGATACGCAGTATTTT.